Listed below are T cell receptor beta chains from one sample, sequenced in a study of human T cells and chemical hapten exposure. TCRdb fed the RACE reads into MiXCR, producing one record per CDR3 protein. The repertoire has tens of thousands of distinct CDR3 sequences, around a third of them found once; the top ten carry 8.9%. Sequencing was performed on whole blood, taken in connection with sensitization to the hapten diphenylcyclopropenone (DPC). The origin of the receptors is a man between 40 and 49 years old with alopecia areata. Some clones in this sample may be carry-over from other donors' samples. Both conserved end residues are part of each CDR3. Each record gives: D gene, J gene, clone size, V gene, CDR3 protein, CDR3 DNA. A D gene is named only where the DNA matches it firmly. Only some rows state a clone size, as once, few, many or a class for expanded clones.

. TRBJ1-6 few TRBV20-1 CSASSTVNSPLHF TGCAGTGCCTCTTCAACCGTTAATTCACCCCTCCACTTT
TRBD2 TRBJ2-1 . TRBV20-1 CSAREGTSLDEQFF TGCAGTGCTAGAGAGGGGACTAGCCTTGATGAGCAGTTCTTC
TRBD1 TRBJ1-4 few TRBV5-6 CASSPGQGGRNEKLFF TGTGCCAGCAGCCCGGGACAGGGTGGGAGAAATGAAAAACTGTTTTTT
TRBD2 TRBJ2-7 . TRBV9 CASSAGGDPTYEQYF TGTGCCAGCAGCGCGGGGGGGGACCCCACCTACGAGCAGTACTTC
. TRBJ1-3 . TRBV27 CASRDKSSGNTIYF TGTGCCAGCCGGGACAAGAGCTCTGGAAACACCATATATTTT
TRBD2 TRBJ2-2 few TRBV9 CASSAGTSGRTGELFF TGTGCCAGCAGCGCAGGGACTAGCGGGAGGACCGGGGAGCTGTTTTTT
. TRBJ2-1 few TRBV7-2 CASSSRRLDLGAINNEQFF TGTGCCAGCAGCTCCAGGCGACTGGACCTCGGCGCAATAAACAATGAGCAGTTCTTC
TRBD2 TRBJ2-1 few TRBV24-1 CATSERPGLAGGDYNEQFF TGTGCCACCAGTGAACGTCCGGGACTAGCGGGAGGGGACTACAATGAGCAGTTCTTC
TRBD2 TRBJ2-5 few TRBV27 CASSRLAGQETQYF TGTGCCAGCAGCCGACTAGCGGGCCAAGAGACCCAGTACTTC
TRBD2 TRBJ2-3 . TRBV7-3 CASSWTSGRADTQYF TGTGCCAGCAGCTGGACTAGCGGGAGGGCAGATACGCAGTATTTT
. TRBJ1-5 . TRBV6-6 CASSRPGQPQHF TGTGCCAGCAGCAGGCCGGGACAGCCCCAGCATTTT
TRBD1 TRBJ1-6 few TRBV7-2 CASSLASGGRGSPLHF TGTGCCAGCAGCTTAGCTTCAGGGGGCCGAGGTTCACCCCTCCACTTT
. TRBJ2-3 few TRBV20-1 CLTGTSGEDTQYF TGCTTGACCGGGACTTCAGGGGAAGATACGCAGTATTTT
. TRBJ1-1 . TRBV28 CASSPTAVMNTETFF TGTGCCAGCAGCCCTACCGCCGTGATGAACACTGAAACTTTCTTT
. TRBJ1-4 few TRBV12-3/TRBV12-4 CASALDTGGEKLFF TGTGCCAGCGCGTTAGACACCGGAGGTGAAAAACTGTTTTTT
. TRBJ2-1 . TRBV7-3 CASSQSGIGLFF TGTGCCAGCAGCCAAAGTGGCATTGGATTGTTCTTC
TRBD1 TRBJ2-7 . TRBV20-1 CSARGDRDYGQYF TGCAGTGCTAGAGGAGACAGGGATTACGGGCAGTACTTC
TRBD2 TRBJ2-5 many TRBV6-2/TRBV6-3 CASSRPRSGRAGLQETQYF TGTGCCAGCAGTCGCCCCAGGAGCGGGAGGGCCGGGTTACAAGAGACCCAGTACTTC
. TRBJ1-1 few TRBV7-3 CASSADSRTEAFF TGTGCCAGCAGCGCCGACAGTCGCACTGAAGCTTTCTTT
TRBD1 TRBJ2-1 few TRBV2 CASSHRGSRTNEQFF TGTGCCAGCAGTCACAGGGGGTCCCGAACCAATGAGCAGTTCTTC
. TRBJ2-7 few TRBV12-3/TRBV12-4 CASSLFSNEQYF TGTGCCAGCAGTTTATTTTCTAACGAGCAGTACTTC
TRBD2 TRBJ2-5 few TRBV5-1 CASSPGTSGAFQETQYF TGCGCCAGCAGCCCCGGGACTAGCGGGGCCTTCCAAGAGACCCAGTACTTC
. TRBJ2-5 . TRBV7-9 CATRIIGAGEETQYF TGTGCCACCCGGATCATTGGGGCGGGTGAAGAGACCCAGTACTTC
TRBD2 TRBJ2-1 . TRBV12-3/TRBV12-4 CASSPSSGMVGEQFF TGTGCCAGCAGTCCGTCTAGCGGGATGGTTGGTGAGCAGTTCTTC
. TRBJ2-7 few TRBV28 CASTPTLTYEQYF TGTGCCAGCACCCCGACCTTAACCTACGAGCAGTACTTC
TRBD1 TRBJ1-2 . TRBV4-2 CASSPQRTGSYGYTF TGTGCCAGCAGCCCTCAGAGGACAGGCTCCTATGGCTACACCTTC
. TRBJ1-1 once TRBV10-1 CASTRTSSEAFF TGCGCCAGCACCCGGACCTCGAGTGAAGCTTTCTTT
TRBD1 TRBJ1-5 few TRBV12-3/TRBV12-4 CASSFRGSNQPQHF TGTGCCAGCAGTTTCAGGGGGAGCAATCAGCCCCAGCATTTT
TRBD1 TRBJ1-2 few TRBV3-1 CASRFAGGYGYTF TGTGCCAGCCGTTTCGCAGGGGGCTATGGCTACACCTTC
. TRBJ2-1 . TRBV28 CATSPGVVFNEQFF TGTGCCACCTCCCCCGGGGTAGTTTTTAATGAGCAGTTCTTC
TRBD2 TRBJ2-1 . TRBV28 CASSLIPAGGLNGNEQFF TGTGCCAGCAGTTTAATCCCTGCGGGAGGCCTAAATGGGAATGAGCAGTTCTTC
TRBD1 TRBJ2-1 . TRBV24-1 CATSDFGTGPSSYNEQFF TGTGCCACCAGTGATTTCGGGACAGGGCCCAGCTCCTACAATGAGCAGTTCTTC
. TRBJ1-4 . TRBV3-1 CASSPRRGSNEKLFF TGTGCCAGCAGCCCGCGCAGGGGATCTAATGAAAAACTGTTTTTT
TRBD1 TRBJ2-1 once TRBV30 CAWSLGTGGNEQFF TGTGCCTGGAGTCTCGGGACAGGGGGCAATGAGCAGTTCTTC
. TRBJ2-7 . TRBV29-1 CSVGKSSYEQYF TGCAGCGTCGGGAAAAGCTCCTACGAGCAGTACTTC
TRBD1 TRBJ2-5 few TRBV4-1 CASSQDPGGEKTQYF TGCGCCAGCAGCCAAGATCCAGGGGGCGAGAAGACCCAGTACTTC
. TRBJ2-3 . TRBV7-3 CASSPSLASSTDTQYF TGTGCCAGCAGCCCATCCCTAGCGAGTAGCACAGATACGCAGTATTTT